The 7 T cell receptor beta chains below come from one sample, sequenced in a study of T cells after posttransplantation cyclophosphamide. The data were produced by immunoSEQ multiplex PCR, yet TCRdb's version contains in-frame clones alone and is incomplete. Here the sample spans roughly 5,000 clones, 82% being singletons. Cyclophosphamide on days +3 and +4 followed busulfan-fludarabine conditioning and a marrow graft. The specimen was CD4+ T cells sorted from blood, collected about 350 days after allogeneic stem cell transplant with posttransplant cyclophosphamide. All receptors come from a male patient aged 50 to 59 who received an allogeneic stem cell transplant from a related donor and was CMV-positive. Some of the T cells might come from the graft donor.

This sequence joins TRBV19 and TRBJ1-5, with D maybe TRBD1 (6 bases). Germline V gene data show CDR1 as LNHDA and CDR2 as SQIVND (reference sequence). Trimming removed 5 bases at V and 7 bases at J, with 9 bases between. The CDR3 is 12 residues long. This CDR3 reads CASSARGQPQHF. The CDR3 DNA sequence: TGTGCCAGTAGTGCTAGGGGGCAGCCCCAGCATTTT.

The genes are TRBV29-1 and TRBJ1-2; 9 bases are shared with TRBD1. The trim removed 7 bases at V and 3 bases at J, leaving 12 bases unmatched. Per germline, CDR1 SQVTM and CDR2 ANQGSEA. The CDR3 loop spans 15 amino acids. The CDR3 is CSGLDRGQGDYGYTF. In DNA, the CDR3 is TGCAGCGGATTGGACAGGGGACAAGGTGACTATGGCTACACCTTC.

The rearrangement joins TRBV28 to TRBJ2-1; 11 nucleotides align to TRBD1. Trimming removed 4 bases from V and 7 bases from J; junction bases left unmatched: 9. Germline V CDR1 and CDR2: MDHEN, SYDVKM. CDR3 length equals 16 residues. The CDR3 spells CASSSAGTGGGNEQFF. CDR3 sequence (DNA): TGTGCCAGCAGTTCGGCCGGGACAGGGGGTGGAAATGAGCAGTTCTTC.

The V gene is TRBV7-9, the J gene TRBJ2-6; 16 bases agree with TRBD2. CDR3 length equals 18 residues. Germline CDR1 is SEHNR and CDR2 is FQNEAQ (reference sequence). Germline trimming cut 5 bases from V and 5 bases from J; bases unmatched to any gene: 6. CDR3 region: CASSGGLAGGLRANVLTF. The CDR3 DNA reads as TGTGCCAGCAGCGGGGGACTAGCGGGAGGGCTGAGGGCCAACGTCCTGACTTTC.

The gene calls are TRBV2 and TRBJ1-3, with TRBD1 as a possible D gene (5 bases). The CDR3 runs 13 residues. Trimming stripped 8 bases from V and 0 bases from J, with 8 bases between. CDR1 is SNHLY, CDR2 FYNNEI, per germline. The CDR3 DNA reads as TGTGCCAGCGGGGCTAACTCTGGAAACACCATATATTTT. Its translation: CASGANSGNTIYF. Combining the CDR3 with reference TRBV2 and TRBJ1-3 gives the whole variable domain EPEVTQTPSHQVTQMGQEVILRCVPISNHLYFYWYRQILGQKVEFLVSFYNNEISEKSEIFDDQFSVERPDGSNFTLKIRSTKLEDSAMYFCASGANSGNTIYFGEGSWLTVV.

The V call is TRBV19, the J call TRBJ2-1; D is undetermined. This CDR3 is built from 16 residues. Trimming removed 1 base from V and 4 bases from J, with 14 bases in between. Germline-derived CDR1 and CDR2 are LNHDA and SQIVND (reference sequence). CDR3 region: CASSIVSSFQYNEQFF. The CDR3 DNA follows: TGTGCCAGTAGTATAGTATCGAGCTTTCAATACAATGAGCAGTTCTTC.

This chain links TRBV6-6 with TRBJ2-3; no clear D. There are 11 residues in the CDR3. Germline V lookup: CDR1 MNHNY, CDR2 SVGAGI (reference sequence). V was clipped by 5 bases and J by 6 bases, with 6 bases between them. The CDR3: CASSTEDTQYF. The CDR3 bases are TGTGCCAGCAGTACGGAGGATACGCAGTATTTT.